This paragraph reports one TCR beta chain. The record originates from a study of blood T cells in healthy people across ages. This CDR3 has 16 amino acids. CDR1 MDHEN and CDR2 SYDVKM come from the germline V gene. Unmatched junction bases numbered 11, after V lost 2 bases and J lost 5 bases. A second roughly 6 to 12 cycle PCR used barcoded and J-beta primers. A single record per CDR3 protein comes from TCRdb applying MiXCR to the 5' RACE reads. Of some 370,000 distinct CDR3 sequences listed, roughly half are singletons. Each sample gave at least 7 million isolated PBMCs. This clonotype was sampled from a man in his sixties in good health. This sequence joins TRBV28 and TRBJ1-2; 7 bases are shared with TRBD1. Sample: blood. CDR3 protein: CASSLGTGQPTYGYTF. The CDR3 bases are TGTGCCAGCAGTTTAGGGACGGGACAGCCCACATATGGCTACACCTTC.